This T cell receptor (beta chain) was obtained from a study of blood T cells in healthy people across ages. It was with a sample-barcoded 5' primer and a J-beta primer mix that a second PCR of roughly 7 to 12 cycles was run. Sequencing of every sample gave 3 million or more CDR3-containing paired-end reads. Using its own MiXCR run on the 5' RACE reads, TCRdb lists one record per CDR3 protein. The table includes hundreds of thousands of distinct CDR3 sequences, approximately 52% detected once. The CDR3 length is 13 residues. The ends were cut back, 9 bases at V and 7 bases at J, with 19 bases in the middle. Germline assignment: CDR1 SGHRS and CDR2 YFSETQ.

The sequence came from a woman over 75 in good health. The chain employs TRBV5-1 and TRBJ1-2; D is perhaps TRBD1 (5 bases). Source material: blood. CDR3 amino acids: CATTSEGVGGYTF. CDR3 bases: TGCGCCACCACGTCAGAAGGGGTGGGTGGCTACACCTTC.